The 27 T cell receptor beta chains below come from one sample, sequenced in a study of cytomegalovirus exposure and HLA in healthy donors. PCR employed 60 Vbeta and 13 Jbeta primers. Sequenced by immunoSEQ multiplex PCR; TCRdb stores in-frame clones only, minus some. The table lists some 120,000 clones, over 65% of them singletons, with just under 6.5% in the top ten. The specimen was PBMCs. The receptors were sampled from a woman aged 40-49 years in good health and CMV-seronegative.

The chain recombines TRBV19 with TRBJ1-2; D perhaps matches TRBD1 (6 bases). V shed 8 bases and J shed 3 bases, with 16 bases lying between them. CDR1 is LNHDA, CDR2 SQIVND, per germline (reference sequence). CDR3 size: 14 residues. CDR3 amino acids: CASGPRGAHYGYTF. In DNA, the CDR3 is TGTGCCAGTGGCCCTCGGGGGGCGCACTATGGCTACACCTTC. The complete variable domain, with remaining parts taken from reference TRBV19 and TRBJ1-2, reads DGGITQSPKYLFRKEGQNVTLSCEQNLNHDAMYWYRQDPGQGLRLIYYSQIVNDFQKGDIAEGYSVSREKKESFPLTVTSAQKNPTAFYLCASGPRGAHYGYTFGSGTRLTVV.

The rearrangement uses TRBV11-3 and TRBJ2-2; 7 bases are shared with TRBD2. CDR1 and CDR2 (germline): SGHNT, YENEEA. CDR3 size: 14 residues. Losses at the gene ends were 11 bases for V and 6 bases for J; bases not matched to a gene: 12. The CDR3 loop is CASSALRGAGELFF. CDR3 coding DNA: TGTGCCTCGTCGGCTCTTCGGGGGGCCGGGGAGCTGTTTTTT.

V gene TRBV18 combines with J gene TRBJ2-1; TRBD1 is a possible D gene (7 bases). The CDR3 totals 16 residues. Germline loops: CDR1 KGHSH, CDR2 LQKENI. V was trimmed by 3 bases and J by 2 bases, leaving 14 bases between them. CDR3 loop: CASSPARGATYNEQFF. The CDR3 coding sequence is TGTGCCAGCTCACCTGCCAGGGGGGCGACCTACAATGAGCAGTTCTTC.

This clone was observed a handful of times. The chain is built from TRBV2 and TRBJ1-6; TRBD1 might be the D (5 bases). The germline V gene encodes CDR1 SNHLY and CDR2 FYNNEI. Trimming took off 1 base at V and 8 bases at J, with 9 bases between the two ends. This CDR3 comprises 14 residues. CDR3 sequence reads: CASSEVRGYSPLHF. The CDR3 bases are TGTGCCAGCAGTGAAGTTCGGGGGTATTCACCCCTCCACTTT.

The chain carries TRBV30 and TRBJ2-2, with D hard to call. Trimming took off 7 bases at V and 1 base at J, with 16 bases between the two ends. CDR1 is GTSNPN and CDR2 is SVGIG in the germline V gene (reference sequence). The CDR3 length is 15 residues. The CDR3 DNA is TGTGCCTCCATCCTGGAACGGAGGAACACCGGGGAGCTGTTTTTT. This codes for CASILERRNTGELFF. The whole variable domain, remainder taken from reference TRBV30 and TRBJ2-2, is SQTIHQWPATLVQPVGSPLSLECTVEGTSNPNLYWYRQAAGRGLQLLFYSVGIGQISSEVPQNLSASRPQDRQFILSSKKLLLSDSGFYLCASILERRNTGELFFGEGSRLTVL.

This clone was found once. The J gene is TRBJ1-2, the V gene TRBV28; tentatively, D is TRBD1 (6 bases). V gave up 3 bases and J gave up 2 bases, with 19 bases separating them. Germline V gene sequence: CDR1 MDHEN, CDR2 SYDVKM. This CDR3 region has 17 residues. CDR3: CASSLYGSGTSNYGYTF. The CDR3 DNA sequence: TGTGCCAGCAGTTTGTATGGGTCAGGGACATCGAACTATGGCTACACCTTC.

The sample holds a few counts of this clone. The rearrangement links TRBV28 to TRBJ2-2; a possible D gene is TRBD1 (6 bases). V lost 7 bases and J 3 bases, leaving 12 bases between the germline ends. CDR3 length: 14 amino acids. Germline V lookup: CDR1 MDHEN, CDR2 SYDVKM. CDR3 amino acids: CASTRDTYTGELFF. Here the CDR3 DNA reads TGTGCCAGCACCAGGGACACTTACACCGGGGAGCTGTTTTTT.

CDR3 DNA sequence: TGTGCCAGCTCACCGGGACAGGGGGTGTACGAGCAGTACTTC. This sequence encodes CASSPGQGVYEQYF. The rearrangement links TRBV18 to TRBJ2-7; 11 nucleotides align to TRBD1. With 3 bases clipped from V and 4 bases from J, the junction kept 2 bases outside the gene matches. Germline V CDR1 and CDR2: KGHSH, LQKENI. The CDR3 runs 14 residues. The full variable domain, rest sourced from reference TRBV18 and TRBJ2-7, is NAGVMQNPRHLVRRRGQEARLRCSPMKGHSHVYWYRQLPEEGLKFMVYLQKENIIDESGMPKERFSAEFPKEGPSILRIQQVVRGDSAAYFCASSPGQGVYEQYFGPGTRLTVT.

The chain combines TRBV10-1 with TRBJ1-1; D unclear. Germline CDR1 is WNHNN and CDR2 is SYGVQD (reference sequence). V was cut by 4 bases and J by 0 bases, with 6 bases left in between. CDR3 length: 13 residues. CDR3 nucleotides: TGCGCCAGCAGTGGAACAATGAACACTGAAGCTTTCTTT. Protein product: CASSGTMNTEAFF.

The V gene is TRBV9, the J gene TRBJ1-1; tentatively, D is TRBD1 (5 bases). The V end lost 0 bases, the J end lost 10 bases, and 16 bases lay between the germline ends. Germline values: CDR1 SGDLS, CDR2 YYNGEE. The CDR3 has 14 amino acids. The CDR3 region is CASSVGAGPGVAFF. The CDR3 DNA reads as TGTGCCAGCAGCGTAGGTGCGGGGCCTGGGGTAGCTTTCTTT.

This chain connects TRBV28 to TRBJ2-7; D not certain. V lost 3 bases, J lost 4 bases, and 7 bases lay in between. From germline, CDR1 is MDHEN and CDR2 SYDVKM. The CDR3 sequence is 12 residues long. The CDR3 loop reads CASSLWSYEQYF. CDR3 nucleotide sequence: TGTGCCAGCAGTTTGTGGAGTTACGAGCAGTACTTC.

This sequence joins TRBV6-6 and TRBJ1-5; 9 bases map to TRBD1. Trimming cost V 6 bases and J 7 bases; bases outside gene matches: 10. Germline V gene lookup returns CDR1 MNHNY and CDR2 SVGAGI (reference sequence). This CDR3 is 15 amino acids long. CDR3: CASRLWDRVGQPQHF. Here the CDR3 DNA reads TGTGCCAGCAGGCTATGGGACAGGGTAGGACAGCCCCAGCATTTT.

The chain uses TRBV7-2 and TRBJ2-7; the D gene is possibly TRBD2 (7 bases). Germline assignment: CDR1 SGHTA and CDR2 FQGNSA. Deletions cut 0 bases from V and 1 base from J, with 10 bases between. The CDR3 runs to 15 residues. CDR3 DNA sequence: TGTGCCAGCAGCTTAGCAGGGAGGGGGTCCTACGAGCAGTACTTC. The encoded protein is CASSLAGRGSYEQYF.

In its sample, this clone was seen a few times. The chain combines TRBV5-1 with TRBJ2-1; a possible D gene is TRBD2 (6 bases). The V gene lost 1 base and the J gene lost 10 bases, with 12 bases spanning the gap. The CDR3 covers 13 residues. Germline-derived CDR1 and CDR2 are SGHRS and YFSETQ. The CDR3 loop is CASSLPAGREQFF. CDR3 bases: TGCGCCAGCAGCTTGCCAGCGGGTCGGGAGCAGTTCTTC.

This chain joins TRBV7-9 and TRBJ1-2, with D possibly matching TRBD1 (5 bases). Trimming stripped 5 bases from V and 6 bases from J, with 16 bases between. The germline gives CDR1 SEHNR, CDR2 FQNEAQ (reference sequence). The CDR3 sequence is 14 residues long. DNA for the CDR3: TGTGCCAGCAGCCGAACAGGCGCTGGGGATGGCTACACCTTC. Translation: CASSRTGAGDGYTF.

The chain combines TRBV5-1 with TRBJ2-1; 7 bases agree with TRBD2. This CDR3 region has 15 residues. V dropped 1 base and J dropped 7; count of bases not matched to a gene: 8. The germline V gene encodes CDR1 SGHRS and CDR2 YFSETQ. The CDR3 reads CASSLWAGVGNEQFF. DNA for the CDR3: TGCGCCAGCAGCTTGTGGGCGGGAGTAGGTAATGAGCAGTTCTTC.

The V call is TRBV7-2, the J call TRBJ2-7, with 9 bases lining up with TRBD1. Germline CDR1 SGHTA, CDR2 FQGNSA. With 5 bases clipped from V and 1 base from J, the junction kept 6 bases outside the gene matches. The CDR3 runs 15 residues. The CDR3 region is CASSLQGTGSYEQYF. In nucleotides, the CDR3 is TGTGCCAGCAGCCTACAAGGGACAGGGTCCTACGAGCAGTACTTC.

This rearrangement joins TRBV5-1 to TRBJ2-5; D is undetermined. The V gene's germline CDR1 is SGHRS and CDR2 YFSETQ. This CDR3 contains 15 residues. V dropped 2 bases and J dropped 5 bases, with 16 bases sitting between them. The CDR3 DNA follows: TGCGCCAGCAGCTTCCTTCCCTCGCCGGAGGAGACCCAGTACTTC. Translated, it gives CASSFLPSPEETQYF.

The chain is built from TRBV9 and TRBJ2-5; 8 bases fit TRBD1. The tail of the sequence fits TRBJ2-7 better, so the J call may be wrong. The CDR3 is made up of 16 amino acids. The germline V gene encodes CDR1 SGDLS and CDR2 YYNGEE. The CDR3 is CASSEGQGQSDYEQYF. The CDR3 DNA reads TGTGCCAGCAGCGAAGGACAGGGTCAGTCCGACTACGAGCAGTACTTC.

In this sample, this clone turned up a few times. The CDR3 DNA reads as TGTGCCAGCAGTGAAGTAGCGGGGGGCTCCTACGAGCAGTACTTC. As protein: CASSEVAGGSYEQYF. The rearrangement uses TRBV2 and TRBJ2-7, with 10 bases fitting TRBD2. This CDR3 comprises 15 residues. Trimming cost V 1 base and J 0 bases; bases outside gene matches: 0. Looked up from germline, CDR1 is SNHLY and CDR2 is FYNNEI.

This chain connects TRBV2 to TRBJ1-2; weak D call: TRBD1 (5 bases). CDR1 is SNHLY and CDR2 is FYNNEI in the germline V gene. Trimming shortened V by 7 bases and J by 5 bases, and 11 bases separated the two germline ends. The CDR3 length is 12 residues. The CDR3 nucleotides read TGTGCCAGCACTGGACAAAAGTATGGCTACACCTTC. Encoded protein: CASTGQKYGYTF.

V usage is TRBV7-3 and J usage is TRBJ2-1; maybe TRBD1 (6 bases). V dropped 5 bases and J dropped 13 bases, with 15 bases sitting between them. The CDR3 is 12 residues long. Germline CDR1 reads SGHTA; CDR2 reads FQGTGA. CDR3 residues: CASSLATGAQFF. The CDR3 DNA follows: TGTGCCAGCAGCCTCGCGACAGGCGCCCAGTTCTTC. Supplemented by reference TRBV7-3 and TRBJ2-1, the full variable domain reads GAGVSQTPSNKVTEKGKYVELRCDPISGHTALYWYRQSLGQGPEFLIYFQGTGAADDSGLPNDRFFAVRPEGSVSTLKIQRTERGDSAVYLCASSLATGAQFFGPGTRLTVL.

This clone was observed a single time. The rearrangement links TRBV15 to TRBJ1-5; 9 bases line up with TRBD1. This CDR3 contains 14 residues. Looked up from germline, CDR1 is LNHNV and CDR2 is YYDKDF (reference sequence). Germline trimming cut 5 bases from V and 7 bases from J; bases unmatched to any gene: 6. CDR3 nucleotides: TGTGCCACCAGCCCGGACAGGGGAATGCAGCCCCAGCATTTT. Translating it yields CATSPDRGMQPQHF.

The V and J genes are TRBV15 and TRBJ2-1, with TRBD2 identical over 10 bases. The germline CDR1 and CDR2 sequences are LNHNV and YYDKDF (reference sequence). The CDR3 has 16 residues. V lost 1 base, J lost 6 bases, and 6 bases stayed unmatched. The CDR3 sequence is CATSRGRPSGSNEQFF. The CDR3 DNA reads as TGTGCCACCAGCAGAGGTCGTCCTAGCGGGAGCAATGAGCAGTTCTTC.

This clone has a handful of counts. The chain joins TRBV5-5 to TRBJ2-7, with TRBD2 matching over 8 bases. Germline CDR1 reads SGHKS; CDR2 reads YYEKEE (reference sequence). The CDR3 is 14 residues long. Trimming cost V 0 bases and J 5 bases; bases outside gene matches: 4. The CDR3 nucleotides are TGTGCCAGCAGCTTGGTCGGGGGGGGCAACGAGCAGTACTTC. It is translated as CASSLVGGGNEQYF.

The chain combines TRBV19 with TRBJ2-4; 8 bases are shared with TRBD2. Trimming at V came to 5 bases and at J to 15 bases, leaving 6 bases not matched to a gene. Germline V CDR1 and CDR2: LNHDA, SQIVND (reference sequence). There are 11 residues in the CDR3. The CDR3 region is CASSSGTSMYF. The DNA of the CDR3 is TGTGCCAGTAGTTCCGGGACTAGTATGTACTTC.

This clone was detected a few times. The chain uses TRBV7-8 and TRBJ2-7, with 7 nucleotides matching TRBD1. Per the germline V gene, CDR1 is SGHVS and CDR2 is FQNEAQ. Losses at the gene ends were 5 bases for V and 3 bases for J; bases not matched to a gene: 7. This CDR3 is 14 amino acids long. The CDR3 sequence is CASSQQGTVYEQYF. The DNA of the CDR3 is TGTGCCAGCAGCCAACAGGGGACGGTCTACGAGCAGTACTTC.